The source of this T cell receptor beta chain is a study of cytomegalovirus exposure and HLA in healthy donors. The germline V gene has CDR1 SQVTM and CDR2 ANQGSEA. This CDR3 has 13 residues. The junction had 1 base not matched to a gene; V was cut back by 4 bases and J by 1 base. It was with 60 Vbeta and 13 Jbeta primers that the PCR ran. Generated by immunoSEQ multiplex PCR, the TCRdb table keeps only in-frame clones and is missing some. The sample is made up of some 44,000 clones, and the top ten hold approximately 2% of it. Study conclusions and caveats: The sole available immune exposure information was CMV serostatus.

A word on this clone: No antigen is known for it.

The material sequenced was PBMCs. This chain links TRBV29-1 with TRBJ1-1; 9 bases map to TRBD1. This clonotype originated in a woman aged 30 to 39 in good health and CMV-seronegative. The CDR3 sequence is CSVVGQGNTEAFF. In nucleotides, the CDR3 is TGCAGCGTTGTGGGACAGGGGAACACTGAAGCTTTCTTT.